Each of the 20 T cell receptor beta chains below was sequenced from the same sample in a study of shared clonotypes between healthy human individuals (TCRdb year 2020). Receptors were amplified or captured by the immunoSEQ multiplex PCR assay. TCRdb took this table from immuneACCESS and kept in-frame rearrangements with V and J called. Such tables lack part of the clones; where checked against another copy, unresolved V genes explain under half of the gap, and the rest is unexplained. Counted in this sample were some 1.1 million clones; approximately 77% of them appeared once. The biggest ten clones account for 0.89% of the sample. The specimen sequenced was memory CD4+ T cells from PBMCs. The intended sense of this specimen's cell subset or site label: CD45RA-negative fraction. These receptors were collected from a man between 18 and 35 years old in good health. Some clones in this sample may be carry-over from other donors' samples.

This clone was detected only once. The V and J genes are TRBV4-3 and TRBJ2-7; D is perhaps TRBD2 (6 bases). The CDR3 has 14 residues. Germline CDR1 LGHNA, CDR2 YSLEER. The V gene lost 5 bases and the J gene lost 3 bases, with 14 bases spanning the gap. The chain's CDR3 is CASSGGQGDYEQYF. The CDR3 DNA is TGCGCCAGCAGCGGAGGGCAGGGAGACTACGAGCAGTACTTC.

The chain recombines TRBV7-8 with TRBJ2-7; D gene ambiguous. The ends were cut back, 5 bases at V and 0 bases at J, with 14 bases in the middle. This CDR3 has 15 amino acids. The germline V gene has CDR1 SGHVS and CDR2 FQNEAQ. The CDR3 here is CASSRSRVGSYEQYF. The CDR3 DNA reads TGTGCCAGCAGCCGTAGCCGGGTGGGCTCCTACGAGCAGTACTTC.

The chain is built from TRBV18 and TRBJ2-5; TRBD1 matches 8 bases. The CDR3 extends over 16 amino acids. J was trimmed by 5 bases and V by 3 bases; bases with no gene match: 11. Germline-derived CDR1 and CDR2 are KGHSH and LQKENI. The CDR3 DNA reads TGTGCCAGCTCACCGTCTCGACAGGGGTTGACGGAGACCCAGTACTTC. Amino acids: CASSPSRQGLTETQYF.

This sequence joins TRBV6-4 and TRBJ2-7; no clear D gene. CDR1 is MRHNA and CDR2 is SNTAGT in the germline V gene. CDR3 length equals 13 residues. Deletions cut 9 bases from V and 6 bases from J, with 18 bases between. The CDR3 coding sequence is TGTGCCAGAGCCGGACGGTCCTTGACCGAGCAGTACTTC. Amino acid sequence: CARAGRSLTEQYF.

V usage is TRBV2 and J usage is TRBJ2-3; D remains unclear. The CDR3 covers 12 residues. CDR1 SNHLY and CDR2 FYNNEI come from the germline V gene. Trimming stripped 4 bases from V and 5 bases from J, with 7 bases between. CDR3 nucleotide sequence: TGTGCCAGCAGTGGAATGGGAGATACGCAGTATTTT. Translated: CASSGMGDTQYF.

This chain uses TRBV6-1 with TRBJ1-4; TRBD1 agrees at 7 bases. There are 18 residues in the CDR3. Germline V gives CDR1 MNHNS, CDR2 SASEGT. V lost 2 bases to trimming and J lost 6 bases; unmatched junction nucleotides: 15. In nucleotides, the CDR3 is TGTGCCAGCAGTGAACTTTGGCTGACAGGGAGGATAGATGAAAAACTGTTTTTT. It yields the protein CASSELWLTGRIDEKLFF.

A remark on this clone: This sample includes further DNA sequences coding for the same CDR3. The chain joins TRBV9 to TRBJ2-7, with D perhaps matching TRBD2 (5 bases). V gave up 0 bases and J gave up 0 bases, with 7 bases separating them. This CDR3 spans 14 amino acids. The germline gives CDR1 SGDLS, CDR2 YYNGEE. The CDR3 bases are TGTGCCAGCAGCGTAGGTGGGAGCTCCTACGAGCAGTACTTC. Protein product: CASSVGGSSYEQYF.

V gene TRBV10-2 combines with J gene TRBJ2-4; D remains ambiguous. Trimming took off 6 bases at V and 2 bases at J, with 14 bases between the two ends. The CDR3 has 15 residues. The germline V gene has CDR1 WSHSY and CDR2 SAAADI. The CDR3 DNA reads TGCGCCAGCAGAGACATGGGTTTTACCAAAAACATTCAGTACTTC. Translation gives CASRDMGFTKNIQYF.

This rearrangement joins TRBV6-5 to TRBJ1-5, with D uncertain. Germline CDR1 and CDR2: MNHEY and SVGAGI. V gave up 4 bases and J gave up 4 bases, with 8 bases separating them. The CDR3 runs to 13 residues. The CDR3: CASSLGKNQPQHF. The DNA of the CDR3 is TGTGCCAGCAGTTTAGGGAAAAATCAGCCCCAGCATTTT.

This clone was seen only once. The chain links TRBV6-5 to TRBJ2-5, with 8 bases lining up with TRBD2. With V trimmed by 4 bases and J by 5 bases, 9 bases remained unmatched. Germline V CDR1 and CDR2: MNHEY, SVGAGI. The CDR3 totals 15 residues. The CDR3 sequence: CASSSGSGRGETQYF. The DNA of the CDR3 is TGTGCCAGCAGTTCCGGGAGCGGGAGAGGGGAGACCCAGTACTTC.

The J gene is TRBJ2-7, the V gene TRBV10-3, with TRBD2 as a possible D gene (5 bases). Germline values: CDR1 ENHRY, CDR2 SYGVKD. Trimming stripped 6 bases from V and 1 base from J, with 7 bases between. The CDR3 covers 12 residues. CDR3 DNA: TGTGCCATCAGCACTAGGTCCTACGAGCAGTACTTC. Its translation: CAISTRSYEQYF.

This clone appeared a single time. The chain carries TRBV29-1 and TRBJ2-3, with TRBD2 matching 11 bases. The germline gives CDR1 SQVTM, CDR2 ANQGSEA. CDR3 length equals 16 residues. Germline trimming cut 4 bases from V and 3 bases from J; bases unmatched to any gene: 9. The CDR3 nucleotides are TGCAGCGTTGCCGGGACTAGCGGAGGTGGGACAGATACGCAGTATTTT. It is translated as CSVAGTSGGGTDTQYF.

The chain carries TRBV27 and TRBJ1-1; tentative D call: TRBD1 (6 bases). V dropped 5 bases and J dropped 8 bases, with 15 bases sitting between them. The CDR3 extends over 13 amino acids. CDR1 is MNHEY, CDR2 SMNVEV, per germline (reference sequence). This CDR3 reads CASSQLGQREAFF. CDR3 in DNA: TGTGCCAGCAGTCAACTCGGACAGCGAGAAGCTTTCTTT.

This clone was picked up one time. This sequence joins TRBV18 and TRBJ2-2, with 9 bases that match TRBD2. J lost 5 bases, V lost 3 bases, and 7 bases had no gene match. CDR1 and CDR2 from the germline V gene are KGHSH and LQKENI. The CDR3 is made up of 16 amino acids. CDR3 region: CASSPTGTSLTGELFF. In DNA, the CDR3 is TGTGCCAGCTCACCCACCGGGACTAGCTTGACCGGGGAGCTGTTTTTT.

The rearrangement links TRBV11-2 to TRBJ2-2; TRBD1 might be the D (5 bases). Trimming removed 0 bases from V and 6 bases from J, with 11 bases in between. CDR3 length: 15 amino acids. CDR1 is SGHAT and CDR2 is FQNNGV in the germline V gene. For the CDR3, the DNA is TGTGCCAGCAGCTTAGATAGGGGCACCCCCGGGGAGCTGTTTTTT. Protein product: CASSLDRGTPGELFF.

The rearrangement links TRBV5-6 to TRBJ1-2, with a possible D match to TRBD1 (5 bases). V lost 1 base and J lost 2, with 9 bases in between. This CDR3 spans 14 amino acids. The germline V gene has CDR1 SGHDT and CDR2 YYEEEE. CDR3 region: CASSLYGGNYGYTF. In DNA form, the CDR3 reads TGTGCCAGCAGCTTGTATGGGGGGAACTATGGCTACACCTTC.

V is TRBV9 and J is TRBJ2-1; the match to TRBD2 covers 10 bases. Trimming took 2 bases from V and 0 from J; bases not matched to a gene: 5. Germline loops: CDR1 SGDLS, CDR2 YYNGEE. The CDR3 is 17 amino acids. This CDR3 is CASSVFWTSGSYNEQFF. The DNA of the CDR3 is TGTGCCAGCAGCGTCTTCTGGACTAGCGGCTCCTACAATGAGCAGTTCTTC.

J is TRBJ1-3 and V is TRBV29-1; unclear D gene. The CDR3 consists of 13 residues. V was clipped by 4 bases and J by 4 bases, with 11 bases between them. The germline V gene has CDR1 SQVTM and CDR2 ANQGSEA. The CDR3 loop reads CSVVFRSGNTIYF. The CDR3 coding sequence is TGCAGCGTTGTTTTCCGGTCAGGAAACACCATATATTTT.

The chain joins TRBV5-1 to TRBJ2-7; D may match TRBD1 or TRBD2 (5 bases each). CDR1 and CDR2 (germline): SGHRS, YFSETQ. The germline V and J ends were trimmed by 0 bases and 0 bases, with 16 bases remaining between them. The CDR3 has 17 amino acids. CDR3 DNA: TGCGCCAGCAGCTTGGTGCCCGGGACCTCTAGCTCCTACGAGCAGTACTTC. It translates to CASSLVPGTSSSYEQYF.

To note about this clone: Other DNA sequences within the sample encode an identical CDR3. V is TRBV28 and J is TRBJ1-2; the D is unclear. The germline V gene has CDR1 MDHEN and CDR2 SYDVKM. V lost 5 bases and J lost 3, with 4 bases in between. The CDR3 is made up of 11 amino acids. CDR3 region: CASSPDYGYTF. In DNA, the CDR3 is TGTGCCAGCAGTCCGGACTATGGCTACACCTTC.